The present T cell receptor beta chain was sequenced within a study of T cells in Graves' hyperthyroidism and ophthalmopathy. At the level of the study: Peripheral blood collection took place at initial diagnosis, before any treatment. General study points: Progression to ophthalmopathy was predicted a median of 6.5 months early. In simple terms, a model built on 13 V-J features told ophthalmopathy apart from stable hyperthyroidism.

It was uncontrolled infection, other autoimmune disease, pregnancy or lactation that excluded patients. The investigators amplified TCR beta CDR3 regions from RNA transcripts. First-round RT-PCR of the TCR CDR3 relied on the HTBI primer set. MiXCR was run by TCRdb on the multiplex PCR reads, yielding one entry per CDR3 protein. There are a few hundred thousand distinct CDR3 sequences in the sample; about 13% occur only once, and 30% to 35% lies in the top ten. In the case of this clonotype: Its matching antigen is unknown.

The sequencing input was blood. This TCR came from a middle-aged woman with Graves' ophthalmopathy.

Here the CDR3 DNA reads TGTGCCAGCAGCCCCTCGAGACAGGGGCTGGCGGTTGACGCTTTCTTT. This codes for CASSPSRQGLAVDAFF. This chain links TRBV7-9 with TRBJ1-1; TRBD1 aligns across 8 bases. The trim removed 5 bases at V and 11 bases at J, leaving 19 bases unmatched. CDR1 is SEHNR and CDR2 is FQNEAQ in the germline V gene (reference sequence). The CDR3 has 16 residues.